Listed below are T cell receptor beta chains from one sample, sequenced in a study of OX40 agonist ivuxolimab in advanced cancers. The table came from immunoSEQ multiplex PCR; TCRdb's copy has only in-frame clones and leaves some out. Found here are tens of thousands of clones, about nine tenths of them singletons; the top ten hold 0.67%. The sample was CD4+ or CD8+ T cells sorted from blood, taken in a trial of the OX40 agonist ivuxolimab. Every receptor here comes from an adult with an advanced solid tumor such as melanoma, head and neck, liver or kidney cancer. Each CDR3 is given with its conserved first and last residue.

length	V	J	CDR3
16	TRBV2	TRBJ2-1	CASSEQGVGSYNEQFF
14	TRBV5-4	TRBJ2-5	CASSPRGAGETQYF
13	TRBV28	TRBJ2-7	CASSFPWSYEQYF
16	TRBV11-2	TRBJ2-7	CASSLGPSGMAYEQYF
14	TRBV30	TRBJ2-5	CAWSVPGLAETQYF
12	TRBV28	TRBJ2-7	CASRPPGSEQYF
14	TRBV6-1	TRBJ2-7	CASSEATGHYEQYF
14	TRBV19	TRBJ2-5	CASSPGLPPETQYF
16	TRBV5-1	TRBJ2-6	CASTIDAFSGANVLTF
17	TRBV7-2	TRBJ1-5	CASSPQFDGKSNQPQHF
13	TRBV5-6	TRBJ2-7	CASRPTGYGEQYF
16	TRBV27	TRBJ1-3	CASSFGTASSGNTIYF
17	TRBV18	TRBJ1-1	CASSRGSGLGTNTEAFF
15	TRBV19	TRBJ2-6	CASTPGLSGANVLTF
13	TRBV19	TRBJ2-5	CASRASGIETQYF
13	TRBV10-1	TRBJ2-1	CASSESTHREQFF
13	TRBV11-2	TRBJ2-3	CASSFPGTDTQYF
16	TRBV10-3	TRBJ2-5	CAISESAQGAGETQYF
15	TRBV9	TRBJ2-1	CASSVGPSSYNEQFF
14	TRBV2	TRBJ1-5	CASSEWGRNQPQHF
13	TRBV30	TRBJ1-1	CAWSKTVNTEAFF
16	TRBV18	TRBJ2-7	CASSPPAGVAVYEQYF